This T cell receptor beta chain was observed in a study of OX40 agonist ivuxolimab in advanced cancers. Points from the study as a whole: Expanded clones tended on average to be more numerous among CD8+ T cells than CD4+. Some of the lowest clonal expansion was seen in partial responders at 0.1-3.0 mg/kg.

Sequenced by immunoSEQ multiplex PCR; TCRdb stores in-frame clones only, minus some. The repertoire holds tens of thousands of clones, around 81% seen once, with 5% to 7.5% in the top ten. A note on this clone: The antigen is not known.

CDR1 and CDR2 from the germline V gene are PRHDT and FYEKMQ (reference sequence). J was trimmed by 2 bases and V by 4 bases; bases with no gene match: 11. CDR3 size: 17 residues. The sample was CD4+ or CD8+ T cells sorted from blood, taken in a trial of the OX40 agonist ivuxolimab. This chain joins TRBV13 and TRBJ2-3; 8 nucleotides align to TRBD2. The sequence came from an adult with an advanced solid tumor such as melanoma, head and neck, liver or kidney cancer. The CDR3 DNA is TGTGCCAGCAGCTCGCCTTCTGGAGCGGGGGACACAGATACGCAGTATTTT. This gives the protein CASSSPSGAGDTDTQYF.